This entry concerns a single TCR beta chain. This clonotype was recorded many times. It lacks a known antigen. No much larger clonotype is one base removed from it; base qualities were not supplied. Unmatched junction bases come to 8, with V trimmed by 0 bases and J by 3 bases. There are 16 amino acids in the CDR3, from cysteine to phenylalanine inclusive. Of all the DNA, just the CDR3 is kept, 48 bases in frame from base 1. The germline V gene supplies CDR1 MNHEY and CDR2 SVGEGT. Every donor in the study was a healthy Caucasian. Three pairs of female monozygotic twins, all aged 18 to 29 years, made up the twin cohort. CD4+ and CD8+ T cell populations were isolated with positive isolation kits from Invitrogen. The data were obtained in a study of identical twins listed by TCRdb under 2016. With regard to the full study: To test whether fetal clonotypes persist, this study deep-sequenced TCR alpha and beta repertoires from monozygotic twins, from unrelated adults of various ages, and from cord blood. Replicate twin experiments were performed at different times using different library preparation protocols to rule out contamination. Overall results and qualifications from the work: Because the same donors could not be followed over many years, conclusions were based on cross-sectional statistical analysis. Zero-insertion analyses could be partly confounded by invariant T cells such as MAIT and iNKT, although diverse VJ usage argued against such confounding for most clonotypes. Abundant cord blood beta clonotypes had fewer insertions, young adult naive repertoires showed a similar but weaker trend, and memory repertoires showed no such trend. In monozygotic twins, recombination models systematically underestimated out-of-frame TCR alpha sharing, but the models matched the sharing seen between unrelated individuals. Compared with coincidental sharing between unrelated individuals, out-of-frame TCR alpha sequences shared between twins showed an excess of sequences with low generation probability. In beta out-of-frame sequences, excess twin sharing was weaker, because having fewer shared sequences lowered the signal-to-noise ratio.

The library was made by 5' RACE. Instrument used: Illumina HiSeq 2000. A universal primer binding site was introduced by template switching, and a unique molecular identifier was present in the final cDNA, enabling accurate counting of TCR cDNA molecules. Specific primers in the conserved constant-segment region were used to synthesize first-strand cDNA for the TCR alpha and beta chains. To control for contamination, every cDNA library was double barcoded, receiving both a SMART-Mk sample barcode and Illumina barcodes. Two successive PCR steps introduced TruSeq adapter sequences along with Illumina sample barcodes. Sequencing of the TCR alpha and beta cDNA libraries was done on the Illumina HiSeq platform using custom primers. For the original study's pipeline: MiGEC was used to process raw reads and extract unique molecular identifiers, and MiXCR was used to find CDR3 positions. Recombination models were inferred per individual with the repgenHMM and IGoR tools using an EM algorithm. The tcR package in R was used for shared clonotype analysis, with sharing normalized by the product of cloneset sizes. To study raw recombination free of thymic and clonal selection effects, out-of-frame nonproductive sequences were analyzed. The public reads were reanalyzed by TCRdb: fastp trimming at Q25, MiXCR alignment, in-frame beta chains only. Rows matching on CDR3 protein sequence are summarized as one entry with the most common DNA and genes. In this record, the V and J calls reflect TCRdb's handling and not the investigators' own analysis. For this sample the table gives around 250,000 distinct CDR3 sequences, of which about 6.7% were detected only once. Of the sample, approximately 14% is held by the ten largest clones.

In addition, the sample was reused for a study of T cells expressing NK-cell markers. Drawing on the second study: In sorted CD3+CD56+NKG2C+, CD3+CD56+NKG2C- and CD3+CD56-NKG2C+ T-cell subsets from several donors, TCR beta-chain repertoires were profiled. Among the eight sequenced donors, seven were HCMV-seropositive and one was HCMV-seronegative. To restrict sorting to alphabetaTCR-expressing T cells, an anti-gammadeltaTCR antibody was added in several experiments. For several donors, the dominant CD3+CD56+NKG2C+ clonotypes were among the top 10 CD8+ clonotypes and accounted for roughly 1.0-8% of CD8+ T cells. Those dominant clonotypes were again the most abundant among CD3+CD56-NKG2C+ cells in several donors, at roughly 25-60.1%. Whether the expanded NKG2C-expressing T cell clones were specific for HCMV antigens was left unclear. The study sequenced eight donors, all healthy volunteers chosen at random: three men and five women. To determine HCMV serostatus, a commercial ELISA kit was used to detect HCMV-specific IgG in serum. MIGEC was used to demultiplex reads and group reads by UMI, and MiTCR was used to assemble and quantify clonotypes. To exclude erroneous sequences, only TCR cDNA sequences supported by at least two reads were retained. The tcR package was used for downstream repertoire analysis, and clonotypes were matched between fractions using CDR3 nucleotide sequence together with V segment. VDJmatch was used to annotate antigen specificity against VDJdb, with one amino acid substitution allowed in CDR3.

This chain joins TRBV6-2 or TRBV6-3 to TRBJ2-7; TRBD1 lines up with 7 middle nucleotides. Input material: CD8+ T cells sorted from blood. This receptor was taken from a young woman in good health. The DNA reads TGTGCCAGCAGTTACTCCTCAGGGACAGATATCTACGAGCAGTACTTC. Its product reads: CASSYSSGTDIYEQYF.